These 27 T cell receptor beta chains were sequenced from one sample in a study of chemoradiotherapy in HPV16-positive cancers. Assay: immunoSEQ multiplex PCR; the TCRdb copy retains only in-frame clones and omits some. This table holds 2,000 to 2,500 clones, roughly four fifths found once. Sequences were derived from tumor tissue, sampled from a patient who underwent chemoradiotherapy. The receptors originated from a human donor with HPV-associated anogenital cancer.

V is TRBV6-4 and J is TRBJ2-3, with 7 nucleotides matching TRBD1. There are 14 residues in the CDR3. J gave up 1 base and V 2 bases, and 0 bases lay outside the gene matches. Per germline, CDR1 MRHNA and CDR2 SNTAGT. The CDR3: CASSDTGGTDTQYF. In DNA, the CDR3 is TGTGCCAGCAGTGACACAGGGGGCACAGATACGCAGTATTTT.

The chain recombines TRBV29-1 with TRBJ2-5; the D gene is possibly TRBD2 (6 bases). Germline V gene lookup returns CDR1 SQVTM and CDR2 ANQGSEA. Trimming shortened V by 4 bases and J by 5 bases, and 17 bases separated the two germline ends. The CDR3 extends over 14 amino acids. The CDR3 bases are TGCAGCGTTGTCTTGGGGGAGGAAGGCGAGACCCAGTACTTC. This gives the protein CSVVLGEEGETQYF.

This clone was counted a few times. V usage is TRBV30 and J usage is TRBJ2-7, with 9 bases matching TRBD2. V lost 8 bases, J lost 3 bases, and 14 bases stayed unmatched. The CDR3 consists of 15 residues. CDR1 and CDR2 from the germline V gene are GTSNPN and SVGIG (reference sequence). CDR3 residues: CAQMGPGLADYEQYF. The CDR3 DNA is TGTGCCCAGATGGGCCCGGGACTAGCTGACTACGAGCAGTACTTC.

CDR3 sequence: CASSLTSGIVYNEQFF. In DNA form, the CDR3 reads TGTGCCAGCAGCTTGACTAGCGGGATAGTTTACAATGAGCAGTTCTTC. J is TRBJ2-1 and V is TRBV7-9; 11 nucleotides align to TRBD2. The CDR3 has 16 residues. V dropped 3 bases and J dropped 4; count of bases not matched to a gene: 5. The V gene's germline CDR1 is SEHNR and CDR2 FQNEAQ (reference sequence).

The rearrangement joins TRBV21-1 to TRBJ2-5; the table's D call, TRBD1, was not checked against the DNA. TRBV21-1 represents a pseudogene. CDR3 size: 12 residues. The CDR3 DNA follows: TGTGCCAGCAACACATTCCAAGAGACCCAGTACTTC. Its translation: CASNTFQETQYF.

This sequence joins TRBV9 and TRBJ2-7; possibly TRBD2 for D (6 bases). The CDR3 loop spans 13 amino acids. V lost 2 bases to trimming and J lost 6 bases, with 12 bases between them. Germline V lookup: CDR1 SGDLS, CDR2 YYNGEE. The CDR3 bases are TGTGCCAGCAGCGTGAGTGGAGGGCTCGAGCAGTACTTC. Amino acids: CASSVSGGLEQYF.

The CDR3 loop reads CASRIQVLSYEQYF. DNA of the CDR3: TGTGCCAGCAGAATACAGGTCCTCTCCTACGAGCAGTACTTC. This rearrangement joins TRBV27 to TRBJ2-7; D might be TRBD1 (5 bases). CDR3 length equals 14 residues. CDR1 is MNHEY, CDR2 SMNVEV, per germline (reference sequence). Between the trimmed V and J ends, which lost 6 bases and 0 bases, there was a span of 12 bases.

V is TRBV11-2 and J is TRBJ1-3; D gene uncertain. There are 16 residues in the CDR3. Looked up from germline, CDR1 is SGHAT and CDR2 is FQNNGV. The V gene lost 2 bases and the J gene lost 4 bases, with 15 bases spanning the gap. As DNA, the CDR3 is TGTGCCAGCAGCTTATCAGCGGGGAGTTCCGGAAACACCATATATTTT. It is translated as CASSLSAGSSGNTIYF. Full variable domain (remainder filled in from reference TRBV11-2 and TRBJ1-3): EAGVAQSPRYKIIEKRQSVAFWCNPISGHATLYWYQQILGQGPKLLIQFQNNGVVDDSQLPKDRFSAERLKGVDSTLKIQPAKLEDSAVYLCASSLSAGSSGNTIYFGEGSWLTVV.

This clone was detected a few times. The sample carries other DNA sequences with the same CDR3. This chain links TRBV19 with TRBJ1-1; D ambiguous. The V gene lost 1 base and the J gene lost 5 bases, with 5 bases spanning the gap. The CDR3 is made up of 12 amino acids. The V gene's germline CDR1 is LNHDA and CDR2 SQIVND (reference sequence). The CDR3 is CASSIGRTEAFF. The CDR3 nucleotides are TGTGCCAGTAGTATAGGGCGGACTGAAGCTTTCTTT.

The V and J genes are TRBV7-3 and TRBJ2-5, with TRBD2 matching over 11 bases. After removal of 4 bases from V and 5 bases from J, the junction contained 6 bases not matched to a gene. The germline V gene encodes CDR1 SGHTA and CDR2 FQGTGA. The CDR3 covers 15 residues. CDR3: CASSSTGTSGETQYF. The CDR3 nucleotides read TGTGCCAGCAGCTCCACCGGGACTAGCGGCGAGACCCAGTACTTC.

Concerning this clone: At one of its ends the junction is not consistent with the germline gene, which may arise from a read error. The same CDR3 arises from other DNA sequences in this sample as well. CDR3 sequence (DNA): TGTGCCAGCAGTTCAAGGACTAGCGGGATTCTCGACGAGCAATACTTC. Translated: CASSSRTSGILDEQYF. The chain links TRBV28 to TRBJ2-7; TRBD2 agrees at 12 bases. This CDR3 is built from 16 residues. Germline V gives CDR1 MDHEN, CDR2 SYDVKM.

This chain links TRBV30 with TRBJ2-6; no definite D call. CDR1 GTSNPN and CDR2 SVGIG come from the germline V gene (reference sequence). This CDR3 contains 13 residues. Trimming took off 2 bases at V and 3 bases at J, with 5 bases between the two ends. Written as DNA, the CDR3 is TGTGCCTGGAGTATAATTGGGGCCAACGTCCTGACTTTC. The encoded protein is CAWSIIGANVLTF.

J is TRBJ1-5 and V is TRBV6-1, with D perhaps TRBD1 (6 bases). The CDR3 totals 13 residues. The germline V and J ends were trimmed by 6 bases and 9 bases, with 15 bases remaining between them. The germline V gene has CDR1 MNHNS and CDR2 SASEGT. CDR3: CASRQGPESPQHF. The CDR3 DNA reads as TGTGCCAGCAGACAGGGCCCAGAGTCGCCCCAGCATTTT.

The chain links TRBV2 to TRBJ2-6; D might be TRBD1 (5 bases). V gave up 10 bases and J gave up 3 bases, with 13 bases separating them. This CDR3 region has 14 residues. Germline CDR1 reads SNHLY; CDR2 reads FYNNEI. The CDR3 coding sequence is TGTGCCAACCACCAGGGTGGTGGGGCCAACGTCCTGACTTTC. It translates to CANHQGGGANVLTF.

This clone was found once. The CDR3 DNA reads as TGTGCCAGTAGAAGGACAGGGATAGTGAAGGACAATCAGCCCCAGCATTTT. This translates into CASRRTGIVKDNQPQHF. The V gene is TRBV19, the J gene TRBJ1-5; 8 positions agree with TRBD1. V was clipped by 6 bases and J by 3 bases; unmatched bases: 13. Germline CDR1 is LNHDA and CDR2 is SQIVND (reference sequence). This CDR3 contains 17 residues.

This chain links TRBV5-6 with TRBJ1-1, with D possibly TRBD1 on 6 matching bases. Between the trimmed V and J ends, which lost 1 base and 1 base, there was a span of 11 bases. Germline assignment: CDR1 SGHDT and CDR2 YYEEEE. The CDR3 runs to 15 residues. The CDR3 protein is CASSLYGQPNTEAFF. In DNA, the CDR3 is TGTGCCAGCAGCTTGTATGGACAGCCGAACACTGAAGCTTTCTTT.

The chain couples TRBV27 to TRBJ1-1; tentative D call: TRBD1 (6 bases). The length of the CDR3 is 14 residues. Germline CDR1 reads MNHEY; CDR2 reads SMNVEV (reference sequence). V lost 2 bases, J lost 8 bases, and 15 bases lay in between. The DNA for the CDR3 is TGTGCCAGCAGTTTAGGGCCGGGGGGGGGCGAAGCTTTCTTT. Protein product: CASSLGPGGGEAFF.

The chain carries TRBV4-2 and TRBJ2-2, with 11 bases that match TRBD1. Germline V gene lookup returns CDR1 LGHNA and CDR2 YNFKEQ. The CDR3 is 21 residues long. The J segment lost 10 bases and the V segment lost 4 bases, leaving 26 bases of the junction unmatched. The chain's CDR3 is CASSLGPRDRGGKISEKELFF. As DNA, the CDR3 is TGTGCCAGCAGCCTCGGGCCCCGGGACAGGGGGGGGAAAATCTCGGAAAAGGAGCTGTTTTTT.

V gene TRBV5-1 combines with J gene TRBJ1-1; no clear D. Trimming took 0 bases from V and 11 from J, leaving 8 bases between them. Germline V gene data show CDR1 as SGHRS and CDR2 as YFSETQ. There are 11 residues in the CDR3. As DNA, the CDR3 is TGCGCCAGCAGCTTGGGAGCGGGGGCTTTCTTT. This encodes CASSLGAGAFF.

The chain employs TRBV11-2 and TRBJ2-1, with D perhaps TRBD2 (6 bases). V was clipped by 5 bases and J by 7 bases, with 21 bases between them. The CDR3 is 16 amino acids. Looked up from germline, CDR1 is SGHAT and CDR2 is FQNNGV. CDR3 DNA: TGTGCCAGCAGCGCAGAGGGTGGTGGGAGGTGGAATGAGCAGTTCTTC. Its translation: CASSAEGGGRWNEQFF.

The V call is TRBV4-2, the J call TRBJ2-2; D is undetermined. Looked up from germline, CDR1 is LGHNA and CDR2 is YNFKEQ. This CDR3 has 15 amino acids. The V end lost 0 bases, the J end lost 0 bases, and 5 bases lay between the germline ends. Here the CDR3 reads CASSQETTNTGELFF. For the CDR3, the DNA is TGTGCCAGCAGCCAAGAGACGACGAACACCGGGGAGCTGTTTTTT.

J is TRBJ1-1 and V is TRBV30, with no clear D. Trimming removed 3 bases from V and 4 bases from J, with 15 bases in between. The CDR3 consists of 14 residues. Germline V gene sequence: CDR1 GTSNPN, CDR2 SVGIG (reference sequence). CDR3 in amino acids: CAWRSVEGGTEAFF. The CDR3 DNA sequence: TGTGCCTGGAGATCGGTGGAGGGTGGCACTGAAGCTTTCTTT.

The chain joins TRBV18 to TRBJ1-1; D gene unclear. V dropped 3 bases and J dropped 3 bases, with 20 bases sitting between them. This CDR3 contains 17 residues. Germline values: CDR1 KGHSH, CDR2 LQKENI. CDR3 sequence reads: CASSPLPFDGSDTEAFF. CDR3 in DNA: TGTGCCAGCTCACCGCTACCGTTCGACGGTTCGGACACTGAAGCTTTCTTT.

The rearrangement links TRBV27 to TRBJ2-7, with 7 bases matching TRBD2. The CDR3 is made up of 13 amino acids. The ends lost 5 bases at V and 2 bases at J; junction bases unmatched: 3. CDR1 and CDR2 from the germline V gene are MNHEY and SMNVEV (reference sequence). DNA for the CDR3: TGTGCCAGCAGTCCAGGACTAGCCTACGAGCAGTACTTC. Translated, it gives CASSPGLAYEQYF.

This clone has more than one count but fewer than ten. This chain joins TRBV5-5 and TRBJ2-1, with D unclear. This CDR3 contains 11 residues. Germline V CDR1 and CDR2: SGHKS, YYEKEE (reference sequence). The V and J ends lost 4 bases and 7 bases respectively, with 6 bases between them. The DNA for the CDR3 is TGTGCCAGCAGCCTGGGTAATGAGCAGTTCTTC. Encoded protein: CASSLGNEQFF.

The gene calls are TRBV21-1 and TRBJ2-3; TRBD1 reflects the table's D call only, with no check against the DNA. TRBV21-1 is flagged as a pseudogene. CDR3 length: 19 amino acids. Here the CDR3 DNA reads TGTGCCAGCAGCGGGGGTCCCGGGACAGGGGCGGGTAGCACAGATACGCAGTATTTT. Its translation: CASSGGPGTGAGSTDTQYF.

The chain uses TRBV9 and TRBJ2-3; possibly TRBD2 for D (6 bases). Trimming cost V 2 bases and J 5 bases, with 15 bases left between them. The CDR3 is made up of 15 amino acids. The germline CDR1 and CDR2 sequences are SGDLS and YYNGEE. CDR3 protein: CASSVGVAAGDTQYF. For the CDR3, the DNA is TGTGCCAGCAGCGTTGGTGTTGCAGCGGGAGATACGCAGTATTTT.